The rows below give T cell receptor beta chains drawn from one sample of a study of blood T cell repertoires in COVID-19. Profiling relied on immunoSEQ multiplex PCR, and the TCRdb table lists in-frame clones only, not all of them. Of roughly 150,000 clones in the sample, around 85% were seen once. The sequenced material came from peripheral blood. These receptors all stem from a woman of 80 years or more with COVID-19, enrolled during active disease. Each CDR3 is given with its conserved first and last residue. D genes are given only for firm matches. Clone size is given for some rows only: seen once, a few or many times, or a class if the clone is expanded.

V	D	size	J	DNA	CDR3
TRBV29-1	-	-	TRBJ1-4	TGCAGCGTTGAAGATAACGGGGATGAAAAACTGTTTTTT	CSVEDNGDEKLFF
TRBV5-1	TRBD1	once	TRBJ1-3	TGCGCCAGCAGCCTACCGGGACAGGGGACTGGAAACACCATATATTTT	CASSLPGQGTGNTIYF
TRBV7-6	-	-	TRBJ1-5	TGTGCCAGCAGCCCAGGGGCAGGGCGGGATCAGCCCCAGCATTTT	CASSPGAGRDQPQHF
TRBV11-3	TRBD2	-	TRBJ2-3	TGTGCCAGCAGCTTAGAGGGGGGGAGAGATACGCAGTATTTT	CASSLEGGRDTQYF
TRBV6-5	TRBD1	-	TRBJ2-3	TGTGCCAGCAGCCTACAGGGGACCCCAGATACGCAGTATTTT	CASSLQGTPDTQYF
TRBV27	TRBD1	-	TRBJ1-6	TGTGCCAGCAGTACCGGGACAGGAGGTTCACCCCTCCACTTT	CASSTGTGGSPLHF
TRBV6-6	-	-	TRBJ1-2	TGTGCCAGCACCCCCGGGGTTAACTATGGCTACACTTTC	CASTPGVNYGYTF
TRBV19	-	-	TRBJ1-1	TGTGCCAGTAGTCCCGAGGCGAAGGCAGCCCGAAGGGCTTTCTTT	CASSPEAKAARRAFF
TRBV4-1	-	-	TRBJ1-5	TGCGCCAGCAGCCAAGGAGGGGGACACAGGTCGCTTACACTGGTGGGTCAGCCCCAGCATTTT	CASSQGGGHRSLTLVGQPQHF
TRBV9	TRBD1	-	TRBJ1-5	TGTGCCAGCGCCATCGGGACAGGCACAAATCAGCCCCAGCATTTT	CASAIGTGTNQPQHF
TRBV6-5	-	-	TRBJ2-7	TGTGCCAGCCGGGGAGACTCCTACTACGAGCAGTACTTC	CASRGDSYYEQYF